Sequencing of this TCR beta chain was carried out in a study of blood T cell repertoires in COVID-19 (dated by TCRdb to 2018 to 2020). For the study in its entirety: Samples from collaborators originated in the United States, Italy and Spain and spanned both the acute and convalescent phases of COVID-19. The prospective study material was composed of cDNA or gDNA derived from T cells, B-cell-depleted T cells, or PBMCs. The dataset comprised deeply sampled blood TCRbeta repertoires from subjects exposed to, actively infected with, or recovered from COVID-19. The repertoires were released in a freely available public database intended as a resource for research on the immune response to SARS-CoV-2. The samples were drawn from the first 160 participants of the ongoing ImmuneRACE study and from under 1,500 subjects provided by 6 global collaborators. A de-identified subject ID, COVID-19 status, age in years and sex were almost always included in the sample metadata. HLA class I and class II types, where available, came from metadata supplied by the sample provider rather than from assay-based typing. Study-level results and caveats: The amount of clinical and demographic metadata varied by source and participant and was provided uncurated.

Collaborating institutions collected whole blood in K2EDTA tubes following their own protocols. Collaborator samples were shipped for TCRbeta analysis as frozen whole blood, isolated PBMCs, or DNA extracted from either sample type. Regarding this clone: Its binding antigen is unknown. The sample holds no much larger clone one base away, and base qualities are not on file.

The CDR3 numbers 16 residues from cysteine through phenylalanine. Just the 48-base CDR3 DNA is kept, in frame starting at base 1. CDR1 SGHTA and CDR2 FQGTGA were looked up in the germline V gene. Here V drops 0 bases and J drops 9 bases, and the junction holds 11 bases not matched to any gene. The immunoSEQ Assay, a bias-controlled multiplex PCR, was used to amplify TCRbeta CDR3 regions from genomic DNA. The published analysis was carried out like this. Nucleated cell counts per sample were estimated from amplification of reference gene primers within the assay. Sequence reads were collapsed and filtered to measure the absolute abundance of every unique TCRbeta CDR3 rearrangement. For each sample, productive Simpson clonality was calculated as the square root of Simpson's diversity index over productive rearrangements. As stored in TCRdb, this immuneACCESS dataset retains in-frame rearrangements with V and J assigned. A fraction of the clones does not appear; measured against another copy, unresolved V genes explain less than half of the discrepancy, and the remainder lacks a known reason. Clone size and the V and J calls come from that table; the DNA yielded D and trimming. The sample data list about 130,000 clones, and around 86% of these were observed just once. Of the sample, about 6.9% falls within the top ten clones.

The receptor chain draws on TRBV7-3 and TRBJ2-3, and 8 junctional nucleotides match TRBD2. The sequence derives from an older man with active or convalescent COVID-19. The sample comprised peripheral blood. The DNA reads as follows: TGTGCCAGCAGCTTAACAAGGGCGGGGGGCCCAGGCACGCAGTATTTT. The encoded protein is CASSLTRAGGPGTQYF.